Listed here are 19 T cell receptor beta chains from one sample, sequenced in a study of early T cells in non-severe SARS-CoV-2 infection. Each CDR3 protein gets one entry after TCRdb re-called the 5' RACE reads with MiXCR. Found here are about 28,000 distinct CDR3 sequences, around 5.1% of them singletons; the top ten hold around 24%. The material sequenced was whole blood. The receptors stem from an adult who was a healthcare worker with PCR-confirmed SARS-CoV-2 infection or an uninfected control (not recorded which).

There are a few counts of this clonotype. CDR3 amino acids: CASSLAREETQYF. The CDR3 nucleotides are TGTGCCAGCAGCTTAGCGCGGGAGGAGACCCAGTACTTC. This sequence joins TRBV7-2 and TRBJ2-5; TRBD2 agrees at 7 bases. The CDR3 runs to 13 residues. Germline V CDR1 and CDR2: SGHTA, FQGNSA. With V trimmed by 0 bases and J by 5 bases, 0 bases remained unmatched.

This clonotype was observed many times. A junction boundary mismatches the germline segment, possibly from a read error. CDR3 nucleotides: TGTGTCAGCAGCTTAGCGCATGGGAGCAATGAGCAGTTCTTC. As protein: CVSSLAHGSNEQFF. The rearrangement links TRBV7-6 to TRBJ2-1; possible D gene TRBD2, 5 bases. There are 14 residues in the CDR3. From germline, CDR1 is SGHVS and CDR2 FNYEAQ.

This clonotype has ten or more counts. The V and J genes are TRBV4-3 and TRBJ1-1; D gene unclear. The CDR3 totals 14 residues. Deletions cut 6 bases from V and 1 base from J, with 12 bases between. CDR1 LGHNA and CDR2 YSLEER come from the germline V gene. CDR3 region: CASRHSDTNTEAFF. The CDR3 DNA is TGCGCCAGCAGACACTCCGACACGAACACTGAAGCTTTCTTT.

This clonotype was recorded many times. V and J are TRBV7-8 and TRBJ2-7; D may be TRBD2 (5 bases). The germline V gene encodes CDR1 SGHVS and CDR2 FQNEAQ. Trimming removed 0 bases at V and 6 bases at J, with 21 bases between. The CDR3 totals 17 residues. The CDR3 bases are TGTGCCAGCAGCTTAGCGCTGGCGGGTATCCTAGTTTTCGAGCAGTACTTC. It is translated as CASSLALAGILVFEQYF.

Many counts were recorded for this clonotype. This chain uses TRBV28 with TRBJ2-3, with TRBD2 matching 10 bases. CDR1 is MDHEN, CDR2 SYDVKM, per germline. Unmatched junction bases numbered 7, after V lost 4 bases and J lost 6 bases. The CDR3 spans 15 residues. As DNA, the CDR3 is TGTGCCAGCAGTTCTCCAGCGGGAGGGCCGGATACGCAGTATTTT. Protein: CASSSPAGGPDTQYF.

This clonotype was seen more than once but under ten times. This chain connects TRBV4-1 to TRBJ2-1; tentatively, D is TRBD2 (6 bases). Germline V gene lookup returns CDR1 MGHRA and CDR2 YSYEKL. V was clipped by 6 bases and J by 0 bases, with 15 bases between them. This CDR3 is built from 16 residues. The CDR3 DNA reads TGCGCCAGCAGTCTGACTAGTGGGCACTCCTACAATGAGCAGTTCTTC. It encodes CASSLTSGHSYNEQFF.

This clonotype was observed at least ten times. The gene calls are TRBV24-1 and TRBJ1-2; D possibly corresponds to TRBD1 (6 bases). V was clipped by 2 bases and J by 5 bases, with 14 bases between them. The CDR3 contains 15 residues. Germline-derived CDR1 and CDR2 are KGHDR and SFDVKD. CDR3 sequence: CATSDSGTPLYGYTF. The CDR3 DNA is TGTGCCACCAGTGATTCGGGGACACCGCTTTATGGCTACACCTTC.

This clonotype was observed many times. This chain links TRBV7-8 with TRBJ2-1; D call uncertain. V was trimmed by 1 base and J by 0 bases, leaving 13 bases between them. The germline gives CDR1 SGHVS, CDR2 FQNEAQ. This CDR3 has 17 residues. The CDR3 DNA follows: TGTGCCAGCAGCTTAGATGAAGGCAGATACTCCTACAATGAGCAGTTCTTC. Its translation: CASSLDEGRYSYNEQFF.

This chain joins TRBV2 and TRBJ2-1; TRBD1 aligns across 7 bases. With 9 bases clipped from V and 1 base from J, the junction kept 3 bases outside the gene matches. The CDR3 has 13 amino acids. The germline CDR1 and CDR2 sequences are SNHLY and FYNNEI. CDR3 in amino acids: CARGGFSYNEQFF. DNA of the CDR3: TGTGCCAGAGGGGGCTTTTCCTACAATGAGCAGTTCTTC.

There are many counts of this clonotype. The chain carries TRBV27 and TRBJ1-6; D uncertain. In germline, CDR1 is MNHEY, CDR2 SMNVEV (reference sequence). The CDR3 consists of 12 residues. V was trimmed by 8 bases and J by 3 bases, leaving 5 bases between them. The CDR3 is CASGYYNSPLHF. Here the CDR3 DNA reads TGTGCCAGCGGCTACTATAATTCACCCCTCCACTTT.

This clonotype was recorded many times. The V call is TRBV12-5, the J call TRBJ1-2; D is undetermined. The V end lost 7 bases, the J end lost 8 bases, and 14 bases lay between the germline ends. The CDR3 spans 12 residues. The germline V gene encodes CDR1 LGHNT and CDR2 FRNRAP. This CDR3 reads CASAPPTGGYTF. In DNA, the CDR3 is TGTGCTAGTGCCCCGCCGACGGGGGGCTACACCTTC.

This clonotype showed up many times. V usage is TRBV10-2 and J usage is TRBJ2-1; no clear D gene. The CDR3 contains 13 residues. Trimming took 5 bases from V and 4 from J, leaving 9 bases between them. Germline CDR1 reads WSHSY; CDR2 reads SAAADI. The CDR3 sequence is CASSFSSYNEQFF. CDR3 DNA: TGCGCCAGCAGTTTTAGCTCGTACAATGAGCAGTTCTTC.

This clonotype appeared a few times. This sequence joins TRBV5-1 and TRBJ2-7, with D uncertain. The V end lost 0 bases, the J end lost 6 bases, and 13 bases lay between the germline ends. Germline V gene sequence: CDR1 SGHRS, CDR2 YFSETQ. The length of the CDR3 is 14 residues. CDR3 loop: CASSLASPRSEQYF. The DNA for the CDR3 is TGCGCCAGCAGCTTGGCCTCCCCTCGAAGCGAGCAGTACTTC.

This clonotype has at least ten counts. The genes are TRBV28 and TRBJ2-7; D perhaps matches TRBD1 (5 bases). The CDR3 has 11 amino acids. V gave up 8 bases and J gave up 1 base, with 6 bases separating them. Germline lookup yields CDR1 MDHEN and CDR2 SYDVKM. The chain's CDR3 is CASRQSYEQYF. The CDR3 DNA reads as TGTGCCAGCCGACAGTCCTACGAGCAGTACTTC.

The table lists this clonotype with many counts. The genes are TRBV7-3 and TRBJ1-1; 7 bases align to TRBD1. The CDR3 has 15 residues. Germline V gene lookup returns CDR1 SGHTA and CDR2 FQGTGA. Germline trimming cut 0 bases from V and 5 bases from J; bases unmatched to any gene: 6. The CDR3 region has the DNA TGTGCCAGCAGCTTAACAGGGGGCGCAAGGACTGAAGCTTTCTTT. Translated: CASSLTGGARTEAFF. The whole variable domain, remainder taken from reference TRBV7-3 and TRBJ1-1, is GAGVSQTPSNKVTEKGKYVELRCDPISGHTALYWYRQSLGQGPEFLIYFQGTGAADDSGLPNDRFFAVRPEGSVSTLKIQRTERGDSAVYLCASSLTGGARTEAFFGQGTRLTVV.

This clonotype came up many times. V is TRBV5-4 and J is TRBJ1-5; TRBD1 matches 7 bases. Trimming at V came to 0 bases and at J to 4 bases, leaving 4 bases not matched to a gene. Germline assignment: CDR1 SGHNT and CDR2 YYREEE (reference sequence). The CDR3 runs 15 residues. The CDR3 region has the DNA TGTGCCAGCAGCTTGGGAGGGGGCGAGAATCAGCCCCAGCATTTT. Residues: CASSLGGGENQPQHF.

This clonotype has at least ten counts. The chain joins TRBV7-9 to TRBJ2-1, with TRBD2 matching over 9 bases. This CDR3 has 15 amino acids. From germline, CDR1 is SEHNR and CDR2 FQNEAQ (reference sequence). The J segment lost 5 bases and the V segment lost 1 base, leaving 3 bases of the junction unmatched. The CDR3 DNA reads as TGTGCCAGCAGCTTAGGACTAGCGGCTGACAATGAGCAGTTCTTC. This sequence encodes CASSLGLAADNEQFF.

This sequence joins TRBV20-1 and TRBJ1-1, with TRBD1 as a possible D gene (6 bases). Between the trimmed V and J ends, which lost 4 bases and 4 bases, there was a span of 7 bases. The CDR3 contains 11 residues. Germline V CDR1 and CDR2: DFQATT, SNEGSKA (reference sequence). The CDR3, as DNA: TGCAGTGCTAACAGGGTCACTGAAGCTTTCTTT. Protein: CSANRVTEAFF.

The V and J genes are TRBV7-2 and TRBJ2-6; D call uncertain. Germline CDR1 SGHTA, CDR2 FQGNSA. The CDR3 length is 17 residues. With 0 bases removed from V and 2 bases from J, the gap between germline ends came to 11 bases. For the CDR3, the DNA is TGTGCCAGCAGCTTAGCGGTCGCGAGGACTGGGGCCAACGTCCTGACTTTC. Amino acids: CASSLAVARTGANVLTF.